A single sample is the source of the 6 T cell receptor beta chains below, sequenced in a study of T cell responses to AZD1222 COVID-19 vaccine. Assay: immunoSEQ multiplex PCR; the TCRdb copy retains only in-frame clones and omits some. The table shows about 140,000 clones, with about 90% occurring only once. This sample comprised peripheral blood, obtained on day 0 of AZD1222 vaccination. All receptors derive from an adult in good health.

The chain has TRBV5-1 and TRBJ2-3, with a possible D match to TRBD2 (5 bases). From germline, CDR1 is SGHRS and CDR2 YFSETQ. Trimming cost V 4 bases and J 1 base, with 19 bases left between them. CDR3 size: 17 residues. CDR3 in DNA: TGCGCCAGCAGCCGCGTTATGGGAGAACACCGCACAGATACGCAGTATTTT. This translates into CASSRVMGEHRTDTQYF.

About this clone itself: This sample also contains other DNA sequences that code for the same CDR3. The rearrangement links TRBV12-3 or TRBV12-4 to TRBJ1-2, with no clear D. The CDR3 totals 13 residues. V was cut by 6 bases and J by 0 bases, with 8 bases left in between. CDR3 in amino acids: CASSPTANYGYTF. CDR3 DNA: TGTGCCAGCAGCCCTACAGCTAACTATGGCTACACCTTC.

The rearrangement uses TRBV7-2 and TRBJ1-5; D is unresolved. The CDR3 consists of 12 residues. The germline V gene encodes CDR1 SGHTA and CDR2 FQGNSA. Trimming cost V 3 bases and J 7 bases, with 7 bases left between them. CDR3 nucleotide sequence: TGTGCCAGCAGCTTGGGTACACAGCCCCAGCATTTT. It is translated as CASSLGTQPQHF.

This rearrangement joins TRBV27 to TRBJ2-7, with D hard to call. V shed 1 base and J shed 4 bases, with 11 bases lying between them. Looked up from germline, CDR1 is MNHEY and CDR2 is SMNVEV (reference sequence). The CDR3 extends over 14 amino acids. In DNA form, the CDR3 reads TGTGCCAGCAGTTTATGGGCCAAGACATACGAGCAGTACTTC. It is translated as CASSLWAKTYEQYF.

CDR3 DNA: TGTGCCAGCAGTTACTATAGACGAACTGAAGCTTTCTTT. Translation: CASSYYRRTEAFF. The chain is built from TRBV6-2 or TRBV6-3 and TRBJ1-1; no clear D gene. Deletions cut 1 base from V and 5 bases from J, with 8 bases between. This CDR3 comprises 13 residues. From germline, CDR1 is MNHEY and CDR2 SVGEGT.

The V and J genes are TRBV12-5 and TRBJ1-2, with D unresolved. Germline-derived CDR1 and CDR2 are LGHNT and FRNRAP. V dropped 0 bases and J dropped 1 base, with 12 bases sitting between them. This CDR3 has 16 residues. As DNA, the CDR3 is TGTGCTAGTGGTTTGGTACGAAACGGGGTTAACTATGGCTACACCTTC. Translated, it gives CASGLVRNGVNYGYTF.